A single sample is the source of the 4 T cell receptor beta chains below, sequenced in a study of spatial heterogeneity in lung cancer. Time point specified: sample taken at primary tumor resection. Unsorted whole RNA from tumor, nontumor lung or frozen PBMC underwent sequencing. TCRdb used MiXCR to reprocess the 5' RACE reads, holding one entry per CDR3 protein. The data show some 6,000 distinct CDR3 sequences, about an eighth seen once. This specimen consisted of normal lung tissue next to the tumor, obtained at surgery. The source is a male donor with early-stage non-small cell lung cancer.

In this sample, this clonotype turned up many times. The chain links TRBV30 to TRBJ2-7; D is tentatively TRBD1 or TRBD2 (5 bases each). Germline CDR1 and CDR2: GTSNPN and SVGIG (reference sequence). This CDR3 spans 13 amino acids. With 2 bases removed from V and 3 bases from J, the gap between germline ends came to 11 bases. The CDR3 reads CAWSRDENYEQYF. CDR3 DNA sequence: TGTGCCTGGAGTCGGGACGAAAACTACGAGCAGTACTTC.

This clonotype came up many times. The chain employs TRBV20-1 and TRBJ2-7, with D perhaps matching TRBD2 (5 bases). The CDR3 covers 13 residues. Germline CDR1 and CDR2: DFQATT and SNEGSKA (reference sequence). V was trimmed by 2 bases and J by 0 bases, leaving 8 bases between them. For the CDR3, the DNA is TGCAGTGCTAGAAATAGCGTCTCCTACGAGCAGTACTTC. Translating it yields CSARNSVSYEQYF.

This clonotype was counted many times. The chain uses TRBV6-6 and TRBJ2-6; TRBD2 matches 11 bases. Per the germline V gene, CDR1 is MNHNY and CDR2 is SVGAGI (reference sequence). V shed 5 bases, J shed 3 bases, and the junction held 12 bases outside the gene matches. The length of the CDR3 is 19 residues. The CDR3 loop reads CASSDQLAGGPFGANVLTF. CDR3 in DNA: TGTGCCAGCAGTGACCAATTAGCGGGAGGGCCCTTTGGGGCCAACGTCCTGACTTTC.

This clonotype is termed medium-sized. CDR3 sequence: CSVVGRTGTDTQYF. The CDR3 nucleotides are TGCAGCGTTGTAGGGAGGACCGGCACAGATACGCAGTATTTT. This chain uses TRBV29-1 with TRBJ2-3; D might be TRBD2 (6 bases). In germline, CDR1 is SQVTM, CDR2 ANQGSEA. The CDR3 consists of 14 residues. V lost 4 bases, J lost 1 base, and 12 bases lay in between.